Sequencing of this T cell receptor (beta chain) was carried out in a study of cytomegalovirus exposure and HLA in healthy donors (TCRdb year 2017). Regarding the research as a whole: According to an earlier analysis of a few hundred of the donors, 150 million to 200 million T cells yielded 117 million unique TCR beta sequences and about 300 Gb of sequence data. Roughly 300 gigabases of sequencing data and approximately 91 million unique TCR sequences made up an early release that covered 500 to 650 HLA-typed donors. Of the 398 genotyped donors, about 80% fell in the genetic ancestry cluster associated with self-reported Caucasian donors. The study aimed to test whether cataloging public T cell receptors could reveal signatures of past pathogen exposure. The study used immunosequencing to profile the T cell repertoires of 600 to 850 subjects and linked those repertoires to cytomegalovirus serostatus. In addition to the first cohort of roughly 700 subjects, a separate validation cohort of around 110 different subjects was used. To predict cytomegalovirus infection status, the study combined high-throughput TCR immunosequencing, statistical association of individual TCRs with disease status, and machine learning. In a later analysis, previously published TCR beta repertoires from 666 donors were re-analyzed and high-resolution HLA genotyping was added so that TCR occurrence patterns could be studied. In the later analysis, no new phenotypic data were used to find candidate immune exposures; instead, reliance was placed on TCR beta sequences and their occurrence across donors. An earlier analysis of 450 to 750 of the donors used high-throughput TCR beta sequencing to judge whether each TCR beta V gene segment behaved as functional or pseudogenic. Donor age, sex, ethnicity and CMV serostatus were compiled alongside the repertoire data. A later genetic analysis took genome-wide SNP genotypes for about three fifths of the roughly 670 donors and used that subset as a discovery cohort. All discovery cohort repertoires had been generated using a single sequencing platform. Both class I and class II loci were covered by HLA typing, at four-digit resolution. Typing coverage varied by locus: roughly 620-630 donors for A, B, C, DRB1 and DQB1; approximately 520 for DQA1; about 600 for DPA1; around 490 for DPB1. Five DR-DQ haplotypes were handled as single units for association and clustering because linkage in the cohort was strong. Among approximately 370 genotyped donors of the cohort, an average of approximately 240,000 unique TCR beta nucleotide sequences was sequenced per donor, of which approximately 19% were non-productive.

The cohort comprised 670 or so healthy bone marrow donors. At the time of sampling, every cohort member was nominally healthy, though immune exposures that went unrecorded were likely present. The donor was CMV seronegative and was included in the group of a few hundred seronegative cohort members. A peripheral blood sample was collected from each donor, and TCR beta sequencing was performed on peripheral blood mononuclear cells. Genomic DNA extraction from the blood cell samples was performed with the Qiagen DNeasy Blood Extraction Kit. Paper-wide results and their limitations: Correlated functional status among segregating V segments might be attributable to linkage disequilibrium, but an unknown experimental factor could not be ruled out. The only immune exposure information available for the cohort was CMV serostatus. A total of about 150 TCR beta chains were listed by the study as associated with cytomegalovirus. In a later analysis, most CMV-associated TCR beta chains were found to appear HLA-restricted, with HLA associations seemingly driven largely by CMV exposure. The cohort was sequenced for TCR beta chains only, and without alpha or paired-chain data the features that could be detected were limited. A further reported finding was that TCR beta sequences accurately predicted the HLA-A and HLA-B alleles for most subjects in the first cohort. A cluster of highly shared sequence variants was judged likely to represent a technical artifact of the sequencing pipeline. V-gene and J-gene trimming of TCR beta chains was associated with a missense DCLRE1C variant in a later genetic analysis, and the association was replicated in an independent cohort. A later analysis found that HLA-associated TCR beta chains were more clonally expanded and had lower generation probabilities than equally common non-associated chains. An earlier analysis of approximately 570 of the donors showed that most TCR beta V segments appeared in productive rearrangements either about 87% or about 30% of the time, which broadly matched IMGT annotations. According to the authors, the approach could potentially be generalized to other disease states and immunological phenotypes. At a false discovery rate of 0.05, a later analysis linked 15,000 to 20,000 TCR beta sequences to specific HLA alleles. Strong co-occurrence of HLA alleles, especially DR and DQ, made assigning TCR associations to individual alleles difficult. The 87-base-pair reads could not distinguish some IMGT-functional V segments, including TRBV6-2 and TRBV6-3, so those segments were excluded. A few of the identified cytomegalovirus-associated TCR beta chains were confirmed in vitro to be specific for cytomegalovirus antigens. Several of the top co-occurrence clusters appeared to be linked to parvovirus B19, influenza, CMV and Epstein-Barr virus, according to a later analysis. Because counts were too low, about 15 rarely observed V segments, including chromosome 9 orphons, were left out of the earlier analysis of a few hundred of the donors. While some public TCRs were present in many individuals, most TCR sequences turned up only very rarely across donors. In a later genetic analysis, fewer N-insertions in productive TCRs were reported among donors in an Asian-associated ancestry cluster than the roughly 640-donor mean. The classifier was reported to diagnose cytomegalovirus status with high specificity and sensitivity in both the original and validation cohorts. Presence/absence analyses assumed roughly uniform sequencing depth across donors, an assumption that may not hold. Because some donors lacked HLA typing at each locus, the association tests relied only on the typed subset. According to a later analysis, TCR association rates differed among HLA loci, with DRB1 alleles showing the most associated TCRs and HLA-C alleles showing the fewest.

In the germline V gene (reference sequence), CDR1 corresponds to SEHNR and CDR2 to FQNEAQ. V drops 3 bases and J drops 1 base, leaving 9 bases in between. The cysteine opens and the phenylalanine closes a CDR3 of 14 amino acids. Only the CDR3 DNA is retained, 42 bases long and in frame from the first base. Turning to this clone: Its antigen remains undetermined. No clone much larger than this one lies a single base away; base qualities are absent.

Libraries were constructed by the immunoSEQ multiplex PCR assay. For the multiplex PCR, a mixture combining 60 forward primers for TCR Vbeta segments and 13 reverse primers for TCR Jbeta segments was used. Amplification of the CDR3 region of rearranged TCR beta genes was performed with a multiplex PCR assay on genomic DNA. The amplified TCR beta libraries were sequenced on the Illumina HiSeq System as 87-base-pair reads. On the study's bioinformatics: Across the 670 or so repertoires, a later analysis counted tens of millions of unique TCR beta chains, 9.5 million to 12 million of which were shared by at least two donors. Raw reads were error-corrected and collapsed into unique sequences by a nearest-neighbor algorithm in which closely related sequences were merged to remove PCR and sequencing errors. CDR3 sequences were aligned to IMGT reference sequences to assign V, D and J gene segments. For a sequence to be retained, at least a six-nucleotide match to both a V gene segment and a J gene segment was required. A rearrangement counted as productive if the CDR3 had no stop codons and remained in frame with V and J, and every other rearrangement counted as non-productive. CDR3 was defined according to IMGT convention as the region running from the second conserved V-encoded cysteine to the conserved J-encoded phenylalanine. Sequences without an unambiguous match to a single V gene segment were excluded from the earlier analysis of 450 to 650 of the donors. In an earlier analysis of a few hundred of the donors, V segments were called functional above 56.7% productive rearrangements and were called segregating when the between-donor standard deviation exceeded 5%. A statistical classification framework was built to diagnose cytomegalovirus status from the catalog of TCR beta chain sequences. In a later analysis, TCR nucleotide sequences were compared against IMGT/GENE-DB human TR gene sequences so that V and J genes could be assigned. A later analysis assigned CDR3 sequences and most-parsimonious VDJ recombination scenarios with the TCRdist pipeline. A later analysis defined each TCR beta chain by its CDR3 amino acid sequence plus V-gene family, and excluded reads lacking a unique V-gene family. In a later analysis, 550 to 650 highly shared, low-generation-probability nucleotide sequences were removed to address suspected cross-contamination and a sequencing artifact. For each public chain, a later analysis derived a clonal expansion index from normalized ranks of inferred template counts within each repertoire. A later analysis computed generation probabilities with a VDJ recombination model fitted to out-of-frame rearrangements, and checked the results against IGoR. In a later analysis, hypergeometric tests were used to score TCR-TCR, TCR-HLA and TCR-CMV co-occurrence, with a repertoire-size bias correction applied to TCR pairs. False discovery rates were estimated in a later analysis by permuting HLA or CMV assignments 20 times. In a later analysis, co-occurring TCRs were grouped using DBSCAN, and TCRdist sequence similarity was added for clustering within HLA-allele-positive subsets. Co-occurrence clustering excluded repertoires with fewer than 30,000 or more than 120,000 public chains, plus five with anomalous nucleotide sharing. In its TCRdb copy, this immuneACCESS table keeps in-frame sequences only and misses some clones. Where compared with another copy, unresolved V genes explain less than half of these, and the others have no known cause. V and J calls and clone size are as listed in that table; D and trimming were resolved from the DNA. This sample is represented by some 85,000 clones; 76% of them were singletons. Of the sample, about 3% is held by the ten largest clones.

This chain is built from TRBV7-9 and TRBJ1-1; TRBD1 might be the D gene, on 5 matching bases. The specimen sequenced was PBMCs. The receptor's source is a man aged 35 to 55 in good health and CMV-seronegative. The CDR3 has the sequence CASSFLDRNTEAFF. The DNA sequence follows: TGTGCCAGCAGCTTTCTTGACAGGAACACTGAAGCTTTCTTT. Supplemented by the reference TRBV7-9 and TRBJ1-1 proteins around the CDR3, the complete variable domain is DTGVSQNPRHKITKRGQNVTFRCDPISEHNRLYWYRQTLGQGPEFLTYFQNEAQLEKSRLLSDRFSAERPKGSFSTLEIQRTEQGDSAMYLCASSFLDRNTEAFFGQGTRLTVV.